A single sample is the source of the 32 T cell receptor beta chains below, sequenced in a study of blood T cell repertoires in COVID-19. Clones were sequenced by immunoSEQ multiplex PCR, and TCRdb holds only the in-frame ones, with some missing. The table records fewer than 65,000 clones, 90% of them present only once. The sample taken for sequencing was peripheral blood. Every receptor here comes from a human donor in a cohort sampled during active COVID-19.

The DNA for the CDR3 is TGTGCCACCAGTCCAGGACTCCAAGAGACCCAGTACTTC. Amino acid sequence: CATSPGLQETQYF. V and J are TRBV15 and TRBJ2-5; the D gene is possibly TRBD2 (5 bases). The germline gives CDR1 LNHNV, CDR2 YYDKDF (reference sequence). This CDR3 is built from 13 residues. V was shortened by 6 bases and J by 1 base, with 9 bases between the two germline ends.

This clone was detected only once. V is TRBV30 and J is TRBJ1-2; 9 bases are a match to TRBD1. Germline CDR1 GTSNPN, CDR2 SVGIG (reference sequence). Trimming cost V 0 bases and J 7 bases; bases outside gene matches: 3. CDR3 length: 13 amino acids. CDR3 residues: CAWSVGTGTGYTF. CDR3 bases: TGTGCCTGGAGTGTTGGGACAGGGACTGGCTACACCTTC.

This chain connects TRBV6-5 to TRBJ2-3; TRBD2 agrees at 7 bases. Germline V gene lookup returns CDR1 MNHEY and CDR2 SVGAGI. This CDR3 region has 13 residues. Unmatched junction bases numbered 6, after V lost 10 bases and J lost 2 bases. In DNA, the CDR3 is TGTGCCACCAGCCTAGCGGCCACAGATACGCAGTATTTT. The encoded protein is CATSLAATDTQYF.

This chain uses TRBV25-1 with TRBJ2-7; 7 bases map to TRBD1. Germline lookup yields CDR1 MGHDK and CDR2 SYGVNS. V shed 10 bases and J 3 bases; nucleotides not matched to a gene: 9. This CDR3 is 13 amino acids long. CDR3 amino acids: CATSPDRNYEQYF. The CDR3 coding sequence is TGTGCCACCTCTCCGGACAGGAACTACGAGCAGTACTTC.

The V and J genes are TRBV6-5 and TRBJ2-7, with 9 bases identical to TRBD2. The CDR3 spans 14 residues. V was pared by 7 bases and J by 2 bases, with 6 bases of the junction left unmatched. Germline-derived CDR1 and CDR2 are MNHEY and SVGAGI. CDR3 in DNA: TGTGCCAGCACGCAGCTAGCGGGGCCCTACGAGCAGTACGTC. Its protein product is CASTQLAGPYEQYV.

This rearrangement joins TRBV19 to TRBJ2-3; 7 bases are a match to TRBD1. The CDR3 extends over 15 amino acids. CDR1 and CDR2 (germline): LNHDA, SQIVND (reference sequence). CDR3 in DNA: TGTCGACAGGGAGACCACTCTTTGGGCACAGATACGCAGTATTTT. As protein: CRQGDHSLGTDTQYF.

This clone was seen just once. This chain links TRBV3-1 (or the pseudogene TRBV3-2) with TRBJ2-6; 7 bases map to TRBD1. The V gene end was trimmed by 4 bases and the J gene end by 2 bases; junction bases not matched to a gene: 5. Per the germline V gene, CDR1 is LGHDT and CDR2 is YNNKEL (reference sequence). The CDR3 is 16 residues long. CDR3 DNA sequence: TGTGCCAGCAGCCTAGAGACAGGGACTGGGGCCAACGTCCTGACTTTC. Translated: CASSLETGTGANVLTF.

The chain links TRBV7-9 to TRBJ1-2; 7 bases match TRBD1. V lost 5 bases, J lost 6 bases, and 6 bases stayed unmatched. The length of the CDR3 is 13 residues. Per germline, CDR1 SEHNR and CDR2 FQNEAQ (reference sequence). The DNA for the CDR3 is TGTGCCAGCAGCCGGGAGGGGGCGGATGGCTACACCTTC. This sequence encodes CASSREGADGYTF.

The chain couples TRBV20-1 to TRBJ2-2; no definite D call. V dropped 3 bases and J dropped 6 bases, with 5 bases sitting between them. Germline V gives CDR1 DFQATT, CDR2 SNEGSKA (reference sequence). This CDR3 comprises 11 residues. This CDR3 reads CSARAPGELFF. In DNA, the CDR3 is TGCAGTGCTAGGGCACCCGGGGAGCTGTTTTTT.

The chain combines TRBV4-1 with TRBJ2-3; 9 positions agree with TRBD1. This CDR3 comprises 15 residues. The trim removed 5 bases at V and 4 bases at J, leaving 7 bases unmatched. The germline CDR1 and CDR2 sequences are MGHRA and YSYEKL. This CDR3 reads CASSLQGAKADTQYF. In DNA, the CDR3 is TGCGCCAGCAGCTTACAGGGGGCAAAGGCAGATACGCAGTATTTT.

The rearrangement uses TRBV9 and TRBJ2-7, with 7 bases aligning to TRBD2. V lost 3 bases, J lost 5 bases, and 14 bases stayed unmatched. The CDR3 covers 16 residues. CDR1 is SGDLS and CDR2 is YYNGEE in the germline V gene. CDR3 protein: CASSAHNRDYSDEQYV. The CDR3 coding sequence is TGTGCCAGCAGCGCCCACAACCGGGACTATTCGGACGAGCAGTACGTC.

CDR3 DNA: TGTGCCAGCAGCTACACTAGTTACGATACGCAGTATTTT. It is translated as CASSYTSYDTQYF. The rearrangement uses TRBV7-2 and TRBJ2-3; a weak D match, TRBD2 (5 bases). Germline V CDR1 and CDR2: SGHTA, FQGNSA. V was clipped by 4 bases and J by 6 bases, with 11 bases between them. The CDR3 length is 13 residues.

This CDR3 is CASSQSGLAGLAKNIQYF. The DNA for the CDR3 is TGTGCCAGCAGCCAATCGGGACTAGCGGGTCTAGCCAAAAACATTCAGTACTTC. The chain employs TRBV3-1 (or the pseudogene TRBV3-2) and TRBJ2-4; TRBD2 aligns across 12 bases. Germline V gene data show CDR1 as LGHDT and CDR2 as YNNKEL (reference sequence). The CDR3 sequence is 18 residues long. V shed 2 bases and J 0 bases; nucleotides not matched to a gene: 5.

This sequence joins TRBV21-1 and TRBJ2-7; the D call of TRBD2 is as the table states it, not checked on the DNA. TRBV21-1 is noted as a pseudogene. CDR3 length equals 17 residues. CDR3 sequence: CASSKRGGGTPSYEQYV. For the CDR3, the DNA is TGTGCCAGCAGCAAAAGGGGAGGGGGGACTCCCTCCTACGAGCAGTACGTC.

The gene calls are TRBV7-2 and TRBJ2-7; tentatively, D is TRBD2 (6 bases). Trimming stripped 1 base from V and 9 bases from J, with 22 bases between. CDR1 is SGHTA, CDR2 FQGNSA, per germline. The CDR3 extends over 16 amino acids. This chain's CDR3 is CASSLGPTSLQSGQYF. CDR3 DNA sequence: TGTGCCAGCAGCTTAGGGCCAACTAGCCTCCAGTCTGGGCAGTACTTC.

The chain links TRBV12-3 or TRBV12-4 to TRBJ2-1; the D is unclear. CDR3 length equals 13 residues. V lost 5 bases and J 2 bases, leaving 7 bases between the germline ends. Here the CDR3 reads CASSPIPYNEQFF. CDR3 nucleotide sequence: TGTGCCAGCAGTCCAATTCCCTACAATGAGCAGTTCTTC.

In DNA form, the CDR3 reads TGTGCCAGCGGGACTAGCCCCGATACGCAGTATTTT. It encodes CASGTSPDTQYF. V usage is TRBV2 and J usage is TRBJ2-3; 9 positions agree with TRBD2. V shed 8 bases, J shed 6 bases, and the junction held 3 bases outside the gene matches. Germline CDR1 and CDR2: SNHLY and FYNNEI. This CDR3 contains 12 residues.

The chain couples TRBV24-1 to TRBJ2-5; the match to TRBD1 covers 7 bases. V lost 0 bases, J lost 5 bases, and 2 bases stayed unmatched. This CDR3 is built from 14 residues. Germline CDR1 KGHDR, CDR2 SFDVKD. The DNA for the CDR3 is TGTGCCACCAGTGATTTGACAGGGGTGGAGACCCAGTACTTC. Its protein is CATSDLTGVETQYF.

This rearrangement joins TRBV11-3 to TRBJ2-2, with 12 bases aligning to TRBD2. The CDR3 loop spans 16 amino acids. V lost 5 bases, J lost 7 bases, and 8 bases stayed unmatched. The V gene's germline CDR1 is SGHNT and CDR2 YENEEA. CDR3 sequence (DNA): TGTGCCAGCAGCCCGACTAGCGGGAGACTGGGCGGGGAGCTGTTTTTT. It specifies CASSPTSGRLGGELFF. Drawing the rest from reference TRBV11-3 and TRBJ2-2, the complete variable domain is EAGVVQSPRYKIIEKKQPVAFWCNPISGHNTLYWYLQNLGQGPELLIRYENEEAVDDSQLPKDRFSAERLKGVDSTLKIQPAELGDSAVYLCASSPTSGRLGGELFFGEGSRLTVL.

The V gene is TRBV3-1 (or the pseudogene TRBV3-2), the J gene TRBJ2-7; 13 nucleotides match TRBD2. The V and J ends lost 5 bases and 5 bases, in that order; junction bases with no gene match: 3. The CDR3 sequence is 14 residues long. CDR1 is LGHDT and CDR2 is YNNKEL in the germline V gene (reference sequence). The CDR3 region is CASSGTSGNHEQYF. The CDR3 coding sequence is TGTGCCAGCAGCGGGACTAGCGGGAACCACGAGCAGTACTTC.

This rearrangement joins TRBV5-4 to TRBJ1-1, with unresolved D. V dropped 2 bases and J dropped 10 bases, with 12 bases sitting between them. The germline gives CDR1 SGHNT, CDR2 YYREEE (reference sequence). The CDR3 runs to 12 residues. CDR3 DNA sequence: TGTGCCAGCAGCTTTTTTGGCTCAGGAGCTTTCTTT. It is translated as CASSFFGSGAFF.

V gene TRBV5-1 combines with J gene TRBJ1-3; 10 bases line up with TRBD1. Germline CDR1 SGHRS, CDR2 YFSETQ. With 3 bases clipped from V and 4 bases from J, the junction kept 4 bases outside the gene matches. The CDR3 consists of 15 residues. The CDR3 sequence: CASSSGTGAGNTIYF. The CDR3 DNA sequence: TGCGCCAGCAGCTCGGGGACAGGGGCCGGAAACACCATATATTTT.

Remarks on this clone: At one end, the junction sequence differs from germline, possibly due to a read error. The CDR3 nucleotides are TGTACCAGCAGTTTAGCGCGGGAGCTCGAAGCTTTCTTT. It codes for CTSSLARELEAFF. The chain uses TRBV12-3 or TRBV12-4 and TRBJ1-1; no firm D call. This CDR3 is 13 amino acids long.

The genes are TRBV4-1 and TRBJ2-1; TRBD1 aligns across 9 bases. CDR1 MGHRA and CDR2 YSYEKL come from the germline V gene. V trimming: 1 base; J trimming: 6 bases; junction bases outside the gene matches: 10. This CDR3 contains 17 residues. The CDR3 nucleotides are TGCGCCAGCAGCCAAGGGGGGGGTTGGGACAGGGCCAATGAGCAGTTCTTC. It yields the protein CASSQGGGWDRANEQFF.

CDR3 DNA: TGCGCCAGCAGCCAAGAGTACGGCTATGGCTACACCTTC. Translation: CASSQEYGYGYTF. The rearrangement joins TRBV4-1 to TRBJ1-2; D call uncertain. This CDR3 region has 13 residues. V dropped 0 bases and J dropped 4 bases, with 6 bases sitting between them. CDR1 is MGHRA and CDR2 is YSYEKL in the germline V gene.

The chain has TRBV6-5 and TRBJ2-3; a possible D gene is TRBD2 (6 bases). The CDR3 totals 15 residues. Germline values: CDR1 MNHEY, CDR2 SVGAGI. CDR3 in amino acids: CAAKTGASGADTQYF. The CDR3 DNA reads TGTGCGGCAAAGACGGGAGCATCGGGCGCAGATACGCAGTATTTT.

This sequence joins TRBV10-3 and TRBJ2-7; weak D call: TRBD2 (7 bases). Germline V gives CDR1 ENHRY, CDR2 SYGVKD. V lost 0 bases and J 3 bases, leaving 12 bases between the germline ends. The CDR3 contains 15 residues. The CDR3 protein is CAISESKGGSYEQYV. CDR3 bases: TGTGCCATCAGTGAGTCGAAGGGGGGGAGCTACGAGCAGTACGTC.

The V call is TRBV14, the J call TRBJ2-1; weak D call: TRBD1 (6 bases). This CDR3 is 15 amino acids long. V lost 4 bases, J lost 2 bases, and 12 bases lay in between. Germline V gene sequence: CDR1 SGHDN, CDR2 FVKESK. CDR3: CASSRRQVTYNEQFF. The DNA of the CDR3 is TGTGCCAGCAGCCGACGACAGGTGACCTACAATGAGCAGTTCTTC.

This chain uses TRBV5-6 with TRBJ1-2; TRBD1 might be the D (5 bases). V lost 5 bases and J 6 bases, leaving 14 bases between the germline ends. Germline assignment: CDR1 SGHDT and CDR2 YYEEEE. This CDR3 comprises 13 residues. CDR3 sequence (DNA): TGTGCCAGCAGATTGACAGCCACGGATGGCTACACCTTC. This sequence encodes CASRLTATDGYTF.

The V and J genes are TRBV27 and TRBJ1-2; TRBD1 is a possible D gene (6 bases). V was clipped by 5 bases and J by 4 bases, with 8 bases between them. Germline CDR1 is MNHEY and CDR2 is SMNVEV (reference sequence). This CDR3 is built from 12 residues. CDR3 amino acids: CASSKQGYGYTF. In nucleotides, the CDR3 is TGTGCCAGCAGTAAACAGGGCTATGGCTACACCTTC.

The chain carries TRBV19 and TRBJ1-2; possible D gene TRBD1, 6 bases. This CDR3 spans 14 amino acids. The germline gives CDR1 LNHDA, CDR2 SQIVND (reference sequence). V lost 3 bases and J lost 3, with 11 bases in between. CDR3 in DNA: TGTGCCAGTAGTATGGGACAACATTACTATGGCTACACCTTC. Encoded protein: CASSMGQHYYGYTF.

As concerns this clone: A junction end diverges from the germline sequence, so it may reflect a read error. The chain joins TRBV28 to TRBJ2-4; 10 bases are shared with TRBD1. Germline V gene lookup returns CDR1 MDHEN and CDR2 SYDVKM. The CDR3 is 14 residues long. The CDR3 region has the DNA TGTGCCAGCAGTCTATGGACAGGGGGAAACATTCAGTACTTC. This translates into CASSLWTGGNIQYF. The full variable domain, rest sourced from reference TRBV28 and TRBJ2-4, is DVKVTQSSRYLVKRTGEKVFLECVQDMDHENMFWYRQDPGLGLRLIYFSYDVKMKEKGDIPEGYSVSREKKERFSLILESASTNQTSMYLCASSLWTGGNIQYFGAGTRLSVL.